These T cell receptor beta chains were read from a single sample in a study of cytomegalovirus exposure and HLA in healthy donors. Assay used: immunoSEQ multiplex PCR; TCRdb lists only in-frame clones, some missing. Of 130,000 to 150,000 clones detected, 70% to 90% appear once; the ten largest clones hold roughly 3%. The sample taken for sequencing was PBMCs. The receptor source for this set is a man aged 18 to 29 in good health and CMV-seronegative. The CDR3 runs from the conserved cysteine through the conserved F or W. D genes are given only for firm matches. Clone size is given for some rows only: seen once, a few or many times, or a class if the clone is expanded.

TRBV10-3,TRBJ2-2,.,.,TGTGCCATCAGTGCACTAGCGAACACCGGGGAGCTGTTTTTT,CAISALANTGELFF
TRBV2,TRBJ2-1,once,.,TGTGCCAGCCAACAAAACAATGAGCAGTTCTTC,CASQQNNEQFF
TRBV7-2,TRBJ2-1,.,.,TGTGCCAGCAGCTTGGTTGCCCAACTGATGTACAATGAGCAGTTCTTC,CASSLVAQLMYNEQFF
TRBV5-1,TRBJ1-6,few,.,TGCGCCAGCAGCTTATCAGGGGCCCCTTCCCCCCTCCACTTT,CASSLSGAPSPLHF
TRBV19,TRBJ2-1,few,TRBD2,TGTGCCAGTAGTATCGGGAGGGCCATCAACAACAATGAGCAGTTCTTC,CASSIGRAINNNEQFF
TRBV7-2,TRBJ2-1,.,TRBD2,TGTGCCAGCAGCTTTCTAGCGGGAGGGAGTGAGCAGTTCTTC,CASSFLAGGSEQFF
TRBV21-1,TRBJ2-5,.,.,TGTGCCGGTAACCCGGGACAGGGGAATCGAGAGACCCAGTACTTC,CAGNPGQGNRETQYF
TRBV27,TRBJ2-1,.,TRBD1,TGTGCCAGCAGTCGATACGGGACAGGGTTTTTAAATGAGCAGTTCTTC,CASSRYGTGFLNEQFF
TRBV18,TRBJ2-4,.,TRBD1,TGTGCCAGCTCACCTCTCCCGGGACAGGGATTGAACATTCAGTACTTC,CASSPLPGQGLNIQYF
TRBV19,TRBJ2-1,.,.,TGTGCCAGTAATCGACAGGTGTCTGGCTTTGAGCAGTTCTTC,CASNRQVSGFEQFF
TRBV6-4,TRBJ1-2,.,TRBD1,TGTGCCAGCAGTGCAGGGGGCTATGGCTACACCTTC,CASSAGGYGYTF
TRBV12-5,TRBJ1-1,.,.,TGTGCTAGTGGGGCGGACACTGAAGCTTTCTTT,CASGADTEAFF